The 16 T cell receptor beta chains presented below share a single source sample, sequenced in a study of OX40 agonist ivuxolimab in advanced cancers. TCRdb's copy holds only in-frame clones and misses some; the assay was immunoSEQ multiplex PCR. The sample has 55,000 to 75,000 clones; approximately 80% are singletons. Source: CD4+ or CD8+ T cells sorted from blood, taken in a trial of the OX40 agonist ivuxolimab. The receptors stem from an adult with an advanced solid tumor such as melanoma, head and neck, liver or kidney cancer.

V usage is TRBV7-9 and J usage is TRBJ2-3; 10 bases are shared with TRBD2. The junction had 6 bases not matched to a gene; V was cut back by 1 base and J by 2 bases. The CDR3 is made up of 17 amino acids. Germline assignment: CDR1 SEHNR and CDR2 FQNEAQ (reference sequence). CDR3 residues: CASSLEGLAGDTDTQYF. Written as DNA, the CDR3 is TGTGCCAGCAGCTTAGAAGGGCTAGCGGGGGACACAGATACGCAGTATTTT.

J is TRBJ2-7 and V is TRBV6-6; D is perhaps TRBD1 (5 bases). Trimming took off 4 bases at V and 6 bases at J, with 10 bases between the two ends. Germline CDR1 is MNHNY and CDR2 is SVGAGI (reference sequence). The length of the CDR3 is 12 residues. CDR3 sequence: CASSSQGIEQYF. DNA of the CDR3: TGTGCCAGCAGTTCCCAGGGTATCGAGCAGTACTTC.

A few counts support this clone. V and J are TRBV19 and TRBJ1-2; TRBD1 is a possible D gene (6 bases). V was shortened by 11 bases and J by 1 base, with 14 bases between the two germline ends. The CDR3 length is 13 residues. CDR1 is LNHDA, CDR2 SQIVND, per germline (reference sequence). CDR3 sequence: CASIRGLNYGYTF. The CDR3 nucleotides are TGTGCCTCCATCAGGGGCCTTAACTATGGCTACACCTTC.

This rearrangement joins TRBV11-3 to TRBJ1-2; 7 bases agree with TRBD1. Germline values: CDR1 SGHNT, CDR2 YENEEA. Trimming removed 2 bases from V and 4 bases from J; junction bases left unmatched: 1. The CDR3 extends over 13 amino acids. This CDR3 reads CASSLPGGYGYTF. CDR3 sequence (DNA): TGTGCCAGCAGCTTACCAGGGGGCTATGGCTACACCTTC.

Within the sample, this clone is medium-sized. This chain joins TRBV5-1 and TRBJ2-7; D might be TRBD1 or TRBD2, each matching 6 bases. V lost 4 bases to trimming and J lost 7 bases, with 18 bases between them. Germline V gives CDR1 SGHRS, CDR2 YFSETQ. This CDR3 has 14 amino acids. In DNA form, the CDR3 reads TGCGCCAGCAGCCCTGGGGGGCCCCCTGAGGAGCAGTACGTC. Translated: CASSPGGPPEEQYV.

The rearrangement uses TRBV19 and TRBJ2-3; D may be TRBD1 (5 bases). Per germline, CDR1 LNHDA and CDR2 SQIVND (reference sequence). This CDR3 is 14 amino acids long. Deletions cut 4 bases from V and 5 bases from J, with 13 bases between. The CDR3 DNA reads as TGTGCCAGTAGTAGCGCAGGGCCGGGAGATACGCAGTATTTT. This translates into CASSSAGPGDTQYF.

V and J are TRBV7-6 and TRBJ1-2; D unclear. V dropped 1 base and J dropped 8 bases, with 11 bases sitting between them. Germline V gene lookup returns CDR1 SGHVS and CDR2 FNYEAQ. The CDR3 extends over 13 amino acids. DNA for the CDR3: TGTGCCAGCAGCTTAGGGGCAGGCCTGGGCTACACCTTC. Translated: CASSLGAGLGYTF.

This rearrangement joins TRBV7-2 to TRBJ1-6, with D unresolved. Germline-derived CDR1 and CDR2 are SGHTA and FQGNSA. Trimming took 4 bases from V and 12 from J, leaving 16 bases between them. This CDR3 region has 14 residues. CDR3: CASSSPGILEPLHF. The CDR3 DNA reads TGTGCCAGCAGCTCCCCCGGGATCCTTGAACCCCTCCACTTT.

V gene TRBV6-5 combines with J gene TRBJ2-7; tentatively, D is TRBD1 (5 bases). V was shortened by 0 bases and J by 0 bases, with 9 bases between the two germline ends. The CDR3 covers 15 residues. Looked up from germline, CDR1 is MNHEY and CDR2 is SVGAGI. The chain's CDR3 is CASSYSGRSSYEQYF. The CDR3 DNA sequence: TGTGCCAGCAGTTACTCGGGGCGGAGCTCCTACGAGCAGTACTTC.

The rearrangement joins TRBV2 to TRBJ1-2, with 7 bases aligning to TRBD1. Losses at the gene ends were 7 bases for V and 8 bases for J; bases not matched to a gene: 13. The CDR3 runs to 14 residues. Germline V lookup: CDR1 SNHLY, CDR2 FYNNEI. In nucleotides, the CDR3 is TGTGCCAGCATTAGGAGGGAGGGGGCGCAAGGCTACACCTTC. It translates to CASIRREGAQGYTF. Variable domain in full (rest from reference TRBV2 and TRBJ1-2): EPEVTQTPSHQVTQMGQEVILRCVPISNHLYFYWYRQILGQKVEFLVSFYNNEISEKSEIFDDQFSVERPDGSNFTLKIRSTKLEDSAMYFCASIRREGAQGYTFGSGTRLTVV.

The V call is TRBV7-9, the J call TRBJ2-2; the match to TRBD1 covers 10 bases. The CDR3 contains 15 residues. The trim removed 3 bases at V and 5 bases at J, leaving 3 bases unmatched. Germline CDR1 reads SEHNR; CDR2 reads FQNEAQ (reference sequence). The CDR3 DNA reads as TGTGCCAGCAGCTTTCCGGGACAGGGGACCGGGGAGCTGTTTTTT. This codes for CASSFPGQGTGELFF.

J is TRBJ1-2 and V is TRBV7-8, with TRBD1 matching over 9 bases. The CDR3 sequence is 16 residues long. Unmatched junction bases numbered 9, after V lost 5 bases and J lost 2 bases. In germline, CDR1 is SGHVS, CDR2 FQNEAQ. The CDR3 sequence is CASSIIYGTGNYGYTF. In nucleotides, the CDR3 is TGTGCCAGCAGCATTATCTACGGGACAGGGAACTATGGCTACACCTTC.

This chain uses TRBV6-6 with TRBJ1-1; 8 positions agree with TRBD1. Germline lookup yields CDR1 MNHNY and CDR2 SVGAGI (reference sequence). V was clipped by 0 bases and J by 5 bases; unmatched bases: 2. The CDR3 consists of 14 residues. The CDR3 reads CASSYSTGVTEAFF. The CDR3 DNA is TGTGCCAGCAGTTACTCGACAGGGGTGACTGAAGCTTTCTTT.

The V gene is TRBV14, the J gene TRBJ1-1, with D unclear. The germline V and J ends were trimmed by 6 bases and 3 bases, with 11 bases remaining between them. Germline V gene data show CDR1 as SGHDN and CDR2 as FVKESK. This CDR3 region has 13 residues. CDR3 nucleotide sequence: TGTGCCAGCAGTCGTTCTTCTTACACTGAAGCTTTCTTT. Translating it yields CASSRSSYTEAFF.

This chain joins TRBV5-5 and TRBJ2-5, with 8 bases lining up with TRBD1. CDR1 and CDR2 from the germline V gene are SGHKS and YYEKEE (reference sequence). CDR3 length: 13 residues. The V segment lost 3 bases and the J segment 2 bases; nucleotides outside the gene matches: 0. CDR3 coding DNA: TGTGCCAGCAGCTGGACAGGGCAAGAGACCCAGTACTTC. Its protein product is CASSWTGQETQYF. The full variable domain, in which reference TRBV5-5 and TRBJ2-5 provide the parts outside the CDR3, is DAGVTQSPTHLIKTRGQQVTLRCSPISGHKSVSWYQQVLGQGPQFIFQYYEKEERGRGNFPDRFSARQFPNYSSELNVNALLLGDSALYLCASSWTGQETQYFGPGTRLLVL.

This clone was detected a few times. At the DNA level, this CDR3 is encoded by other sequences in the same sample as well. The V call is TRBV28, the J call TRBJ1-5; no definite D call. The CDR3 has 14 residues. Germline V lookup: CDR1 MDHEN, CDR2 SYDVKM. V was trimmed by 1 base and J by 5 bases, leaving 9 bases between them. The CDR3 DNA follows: TGTGCCAGCAGTTTATCACAGACTTATCAGCCCCAGCATTTT. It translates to CASSLSQTYQPQHF.